This T cell receptor beta chain was observed in a study of blood T cell repertoires in COVID-19. Study background: COVID-19 samples, acute and convalescent, were from the United States, Italy and Spain. Sample material is recorded as cDNA or gDNA derived from T cells, B-cell-depleted T cells, or PBMCs.

The length of the CDR3 is 15 residues. CDR1 and CDR2 from the germline V gene are SGHVS and FNYEAQ. Trimming took 0 bases from V and 2 from J; bases not matched to a gene: 1. Sequenced by immunoSEQ multiplex PCR; TCRdb stores in-frame clones only, minus some. The sample shows about 250,000 clones, 80% to 95% of them seen only once. Patients at the Seattle site were enrolled during active infection and followed longitudinally. The TCR was taken from a man in his thirties or forties with COVID-19, enrolled during active disease. Input material: peripheral blood. The V and J genes are TRBV7-6 and TRBJ2-1; 7 nucleotides line up with TRBD1. This chain's CDR3 is CASSLAQGAYNEQFF. Here the CDR3 DNA reads TGTGCCAGCAGCTTAGCGCAGGGGGCCTACAATGAGCAGTTCTTC. The full variable domain, its missing parts supplied by reference TRBV7-6 and TRBJ2-1, is GAGVSQSPRYKVTKRGQDVALRCDPISGHVSLYWYRQALGQGPEFLTYFNYEAQQDKSGLPNDRFSAERPEGSISTLTIQRTEQRDSAMYRCASSLAQGAYNEQFFGPGTRLTVL.